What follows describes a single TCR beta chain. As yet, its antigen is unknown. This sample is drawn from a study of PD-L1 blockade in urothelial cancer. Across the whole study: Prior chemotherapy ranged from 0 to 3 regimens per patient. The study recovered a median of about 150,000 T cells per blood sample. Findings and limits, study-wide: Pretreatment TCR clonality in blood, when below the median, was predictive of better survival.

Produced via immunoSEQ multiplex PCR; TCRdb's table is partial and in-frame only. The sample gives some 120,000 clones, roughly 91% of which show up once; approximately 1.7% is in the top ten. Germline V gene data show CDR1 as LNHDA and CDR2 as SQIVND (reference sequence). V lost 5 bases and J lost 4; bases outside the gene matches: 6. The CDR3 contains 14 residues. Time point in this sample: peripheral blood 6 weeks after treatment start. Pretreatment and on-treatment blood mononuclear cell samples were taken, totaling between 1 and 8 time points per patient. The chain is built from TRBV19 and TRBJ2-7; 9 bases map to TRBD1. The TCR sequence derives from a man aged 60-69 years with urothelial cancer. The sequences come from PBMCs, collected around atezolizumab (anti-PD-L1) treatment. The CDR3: CASSVRDRAYEQYF. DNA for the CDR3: TGTGCCAGTAGTGTCCGGGACAGGGCGTACGAGCAGTACTTC.